This T cell receptor (beta chain) was identified in a study of CD8 T cells in Susac syndrome. Looking at the study overall: Treatment status at blood draw for the Susac syndrome patients was therapy-naive, corticosteroids, or intravenous immunoglobulin alone.

The diagnostic criteria were recently defined, and patients with Susac syndrome met them for definite or probable disease. CDR1 and CDR2 from the germline V gene are KGHDR and SFDVKD. This CDR3 has 14 residues. The V segment lost 6 bases and the J segment 3 bases; nucleotides outside the gene matches: 6. RNA, at roughly 0.45 to 1 ug, was reverse transcribed with random hexamers. MiXCR was run by TCRdb on the immunoSEQ multiplex PCR reads, yielding one entry per CDR3 protein. This table has about 150,000 distinct CDR3 sequences, approximately 94% appearing once. Sequenced material: CD4+ T cells from PBMCs. This TCR was recovered from a human donor with Susac syndrome. The chain couples TRBV24-1 to TRBJ1-2; TRBD1 agrees at 7 bases. CDR3 residues: CATSTGVGDYGYTF. DNA for the CDR3: TGTGCCACCAGTACAGGGGTTGGAGACTATGGCTACACCTTC.